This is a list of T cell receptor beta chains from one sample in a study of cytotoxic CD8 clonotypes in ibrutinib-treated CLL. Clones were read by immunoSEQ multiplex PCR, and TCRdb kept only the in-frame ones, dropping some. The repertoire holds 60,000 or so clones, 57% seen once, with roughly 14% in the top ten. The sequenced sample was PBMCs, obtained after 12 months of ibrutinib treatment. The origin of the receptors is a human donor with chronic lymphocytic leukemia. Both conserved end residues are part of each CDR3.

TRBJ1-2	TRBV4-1	CASSQEGRQGVDYGYTF
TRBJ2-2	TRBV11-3	CASSRRQGNTGELFF
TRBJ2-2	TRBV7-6	CASSRRTSGTIGELFF
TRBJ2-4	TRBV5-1	CASSPEGRGLTKNIQYF
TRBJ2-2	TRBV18	CASSPSGTGELFF
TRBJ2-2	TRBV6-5	CASSSSGDTGELFF
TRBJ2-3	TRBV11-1	CASIPRQRGGRTDTQYF
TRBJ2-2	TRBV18	CASSPIGLDGELFF
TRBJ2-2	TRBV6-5	CASSSLGQGGTGELFF
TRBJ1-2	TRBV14	CASSQASAFYGYTF
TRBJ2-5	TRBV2	CASSGGVETQYF
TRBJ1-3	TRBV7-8	CASSLIARPGASGNTIYF
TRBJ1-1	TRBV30	CASAGVTEAFF
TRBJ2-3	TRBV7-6	CASSLSPGTGTDTQYF
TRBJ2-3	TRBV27	CASSLSSGTLLVTQYF
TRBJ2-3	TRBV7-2	CASSLVRYGDTQYF
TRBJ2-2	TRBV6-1	CASEGVAAGELFF
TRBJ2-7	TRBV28	CASSPTGEGHEQYF
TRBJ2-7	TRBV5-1	CASSLAPEYEQYF
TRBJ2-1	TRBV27	CASSLVPSSYNEQFF
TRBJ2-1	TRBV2	CASSGGRSSYNEQFF
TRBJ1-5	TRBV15	CATSRRTSQPQHF
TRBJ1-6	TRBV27	CASSLAGQSLVPLHF
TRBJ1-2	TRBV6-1	CASNPTGVYGYTF
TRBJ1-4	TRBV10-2	CASSYGQGAGNEKLFF
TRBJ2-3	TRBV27	CASSPQTSWVGVGQSQYF
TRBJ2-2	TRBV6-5	CASSGTGGVSGELFF
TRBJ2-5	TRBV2	CASGASAETQYF
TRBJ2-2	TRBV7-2	CASSLAGAAGELFF
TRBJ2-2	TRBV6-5	CASSYSKGSAGELFF
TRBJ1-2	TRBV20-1	CSSTGNYGYTF
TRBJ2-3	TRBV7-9	CASSPRPGTDTQYF
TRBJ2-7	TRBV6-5	CAISATGSHEQYF
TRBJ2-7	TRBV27	CASWKQYF
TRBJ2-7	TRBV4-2	CASSQAPDGHEQYF
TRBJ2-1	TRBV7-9	CASSLGLAGNDEQFF
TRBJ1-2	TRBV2	CASEGGRGFTGGSGYTF
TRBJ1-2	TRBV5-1	CASKGAKYGYTF
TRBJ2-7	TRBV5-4	CASTGTGVAYEQYF
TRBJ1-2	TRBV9	CASSVGPGRGMGYTF
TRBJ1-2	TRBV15	CAPPGGPNYGYTF
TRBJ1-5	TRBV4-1	CASSQGNQPQHF
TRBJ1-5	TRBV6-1	CASSEGSGGAQPQHF
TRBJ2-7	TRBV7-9	CASSFGSGSLGEQYF
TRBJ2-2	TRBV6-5	CASRSGGNTGELFF
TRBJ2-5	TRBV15	CATSLGTTGLQETQYF
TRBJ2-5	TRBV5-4	CASSDKARGLGETQYF
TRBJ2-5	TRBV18	CASSHGAEETQYF
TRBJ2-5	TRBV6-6	CASGTPPQETQYF
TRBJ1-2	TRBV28	CASTREGGGYTF
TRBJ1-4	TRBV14	CASSQFASTNEKLFF
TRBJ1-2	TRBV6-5	CASSYIPGTGPYGYTF
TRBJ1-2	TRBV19	CASSTQHKNYGYTF
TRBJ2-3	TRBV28	CASSLYGTSGGARYF
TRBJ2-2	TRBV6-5	CASSYSAGELFF
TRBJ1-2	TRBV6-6	CASSYSRGEGYYGYTF
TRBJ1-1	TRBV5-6	CASSDRDRSEAFF
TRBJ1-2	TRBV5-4	CAGGDGYGYTF
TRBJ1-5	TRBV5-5	CASSLNVGQPQHF